Listed below are T cell receptor beta chains from one sample, sequenced in a study of spatial heterogeneity in lung cancer. TCRdb recomputed calls from the 5' RACE reads with MiXCR, one row per CDR3 protein. The repertoire includes about 150 distinct CDR3 sequences, 15% to 20% of them detected once, and around 91% sits in the top ten. The sequenced sample was normal lung tissue next to the tumor, obtained at surgery. The receptors originated from a female donor with early-stage non-small cell lung cancer. Both conserved end residues are part of each CDR3. Fields, in order: D gene, V gene, J gene, clone size, CDR3 DNA, CDR3 protein. The D gene is left open where the match is weak. Part of the rows lack a size; the others show once, few, many or a class for expanded clones.

D gene: TRBD1
V gene: TRBV18
J gene: TRBJ2-2
clone size: NA
CDR3 DNA: TGTGCCAGCTCACCAAGGACAGGGGACCCCGGGGAGCTGTTTTTT
CDR3 protein: CASSPRTGDPGELFF

D gene: NA
V gene: TRBV30
J gene: TRBJ1-1
clone size: medium-sized
CDR3 DNA: TGTGCCTCCCGTGGCCGGGACAACACTGAAGCTTTCTTT
CDR3 protein: CASRGRDNTEAFF

D gene: TRBD2
V gene: TRBV7-9
J gene: TRBJ2-1
clone size: few
CDR3 DNA: TGTGCCAGCAGCTTAGCGGGCCTAGCGGGAAACAATGAGCAGTTCTTC
CDR3 protein: CASSLAGLAGNNEQFF

D gene: TRBD1
V gene: TRBV7-8
J gene: TRBJ1-2
clone size: NA
CDR3 DNA: TGTGCCAGCAGCACTGGGACAGGGGGCGACTATGGCTACACCTTC
CDR3 protein: CASSTGTGGDYGYTF

D gene: NA
V gene: TRBV4-1
J gene: TRBJ2-2
clone size: NA
CDR3 DNA: TGCGCCAGCAGCCAGGTCCCCTGGAGGGGGCGATTAACCGGGGAGCTGTTTTTT
CDR3 protein: CASSQVPWRGRLTGELFF